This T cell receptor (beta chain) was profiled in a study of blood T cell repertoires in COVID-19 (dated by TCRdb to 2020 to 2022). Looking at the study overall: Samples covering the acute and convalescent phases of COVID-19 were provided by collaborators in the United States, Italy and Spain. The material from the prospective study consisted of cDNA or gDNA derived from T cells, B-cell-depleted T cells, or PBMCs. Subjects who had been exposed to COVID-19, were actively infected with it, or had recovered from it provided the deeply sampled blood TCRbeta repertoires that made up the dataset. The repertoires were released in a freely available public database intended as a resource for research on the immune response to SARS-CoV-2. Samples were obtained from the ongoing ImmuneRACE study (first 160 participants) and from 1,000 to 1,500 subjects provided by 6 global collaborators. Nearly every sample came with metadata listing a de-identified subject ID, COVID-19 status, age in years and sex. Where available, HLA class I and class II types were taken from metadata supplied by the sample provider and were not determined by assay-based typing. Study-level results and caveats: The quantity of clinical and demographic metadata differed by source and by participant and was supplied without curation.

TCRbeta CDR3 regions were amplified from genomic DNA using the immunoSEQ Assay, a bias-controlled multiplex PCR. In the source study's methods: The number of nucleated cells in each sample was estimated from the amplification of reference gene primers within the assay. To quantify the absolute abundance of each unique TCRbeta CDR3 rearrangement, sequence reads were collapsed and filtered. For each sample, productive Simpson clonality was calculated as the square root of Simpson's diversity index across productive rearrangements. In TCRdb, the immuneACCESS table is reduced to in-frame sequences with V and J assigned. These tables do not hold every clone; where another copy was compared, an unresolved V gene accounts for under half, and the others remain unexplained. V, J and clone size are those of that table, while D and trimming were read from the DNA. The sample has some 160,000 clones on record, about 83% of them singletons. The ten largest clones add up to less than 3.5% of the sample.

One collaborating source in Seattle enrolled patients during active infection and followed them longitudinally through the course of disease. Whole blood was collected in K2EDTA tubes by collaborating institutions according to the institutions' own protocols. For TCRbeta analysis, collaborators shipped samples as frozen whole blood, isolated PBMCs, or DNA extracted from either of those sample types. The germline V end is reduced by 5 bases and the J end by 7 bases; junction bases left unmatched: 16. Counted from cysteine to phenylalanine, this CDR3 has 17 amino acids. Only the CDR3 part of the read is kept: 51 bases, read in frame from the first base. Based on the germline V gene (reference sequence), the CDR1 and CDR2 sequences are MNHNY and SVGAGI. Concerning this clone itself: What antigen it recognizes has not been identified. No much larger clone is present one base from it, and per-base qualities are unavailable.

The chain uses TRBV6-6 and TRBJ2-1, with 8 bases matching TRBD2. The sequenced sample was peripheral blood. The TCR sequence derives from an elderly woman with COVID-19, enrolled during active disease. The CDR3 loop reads CASSQNPSGGARNEQFF. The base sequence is TGTGCCAGCAGTCAAAACCCCTCCGGGGGGGCTAGAAATGAGCAGTTCTTC.